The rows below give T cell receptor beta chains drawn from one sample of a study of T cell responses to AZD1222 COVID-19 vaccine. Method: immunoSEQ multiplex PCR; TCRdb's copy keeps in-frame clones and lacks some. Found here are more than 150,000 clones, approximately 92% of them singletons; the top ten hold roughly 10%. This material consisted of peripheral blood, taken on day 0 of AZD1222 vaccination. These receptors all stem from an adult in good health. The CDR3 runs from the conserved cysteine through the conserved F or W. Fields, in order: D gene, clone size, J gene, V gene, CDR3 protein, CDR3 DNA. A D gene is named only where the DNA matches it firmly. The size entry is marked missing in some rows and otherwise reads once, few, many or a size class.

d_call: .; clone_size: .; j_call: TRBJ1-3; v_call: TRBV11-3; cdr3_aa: CASSLSGSGNTIYF; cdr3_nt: TGTGCCAGCAGCTTATCCGGCTCTGGAAACACCATATATTTT
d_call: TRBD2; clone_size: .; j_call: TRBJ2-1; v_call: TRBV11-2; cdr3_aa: CASTSIREGRSEQFF; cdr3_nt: TGTGCCAGCACCTCTATACGGGAGGGCCGTAGTGAGCAGTTCTTC
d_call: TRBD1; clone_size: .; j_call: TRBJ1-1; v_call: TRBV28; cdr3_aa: CASRKMGDRIAFF; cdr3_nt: TGTGCCAGCAGGAAAATGGGGGACAGGATAGCTTTCTTT
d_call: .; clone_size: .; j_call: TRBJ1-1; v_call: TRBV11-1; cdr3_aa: CASSLHKGGEAFF; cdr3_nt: TGTGCCAGCAGCTTACATAAAGGGGGTGAAGCTTTCTTT
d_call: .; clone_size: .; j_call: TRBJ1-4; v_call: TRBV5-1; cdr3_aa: CASSLDSQIATNEKLFF; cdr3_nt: TGCGCCAGCAGCTTGGACAGCCAAATTGCAACTAATGAAAAACTGTTTTTT
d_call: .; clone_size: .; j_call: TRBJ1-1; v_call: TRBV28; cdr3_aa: CASRRGTFDKAFF; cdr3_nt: TGTGCCAGCAGGAGAGGGACATTTGATAAAGCTTTCTTT
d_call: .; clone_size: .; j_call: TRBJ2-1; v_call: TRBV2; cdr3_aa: CASTQYFGSNEQFF; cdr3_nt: TGTGCCAGCACCCAGTATTTTGGGTCCAATGAGCAGTTCTTC
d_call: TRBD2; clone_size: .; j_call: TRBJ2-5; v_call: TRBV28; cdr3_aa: CASSLSSGVGETQYF; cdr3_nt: TGTGCCAGCAGTTTATCTAGCGGGGTAGGGGAGACCCAGTACTTC
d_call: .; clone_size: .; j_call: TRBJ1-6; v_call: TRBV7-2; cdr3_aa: CASSRSGVGYNSPLHF; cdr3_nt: TGTGCCAGCAGTAGGAGTGGGGTTGGGTATAATTCACCCCTCCACTTT
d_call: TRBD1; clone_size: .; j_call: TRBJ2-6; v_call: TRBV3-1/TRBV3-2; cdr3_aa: CASSPGQSGANVLTF; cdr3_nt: TGTGCCAGCAGCCCGGGACAGTCTGGGGCCAACGTCCTGACTTTC
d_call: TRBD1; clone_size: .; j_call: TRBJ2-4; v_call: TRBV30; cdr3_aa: CAWSVGQKNIQYF; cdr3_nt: TGTGCCTGGAGTGTGGGACAGAAAAACATTCAGTACTTC
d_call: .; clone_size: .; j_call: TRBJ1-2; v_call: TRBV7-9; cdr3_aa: CASSPGTSNYGYTF; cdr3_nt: TGTGCCAGCAGCCCGGGGACATCAAACTATGGCTACACCTTC
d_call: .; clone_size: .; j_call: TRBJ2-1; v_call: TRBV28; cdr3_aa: CASSLSTYNEQFF; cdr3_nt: TGTGCCAGCAGTTTATCCACCTACAATGAGCAGTTCTTC
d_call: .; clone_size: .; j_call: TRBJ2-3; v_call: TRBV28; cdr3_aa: CASSFGRWQGPRTDTQYF; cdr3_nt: TGTGCCAGCAGTTTCGGTAGATGGCAGGGGCCGCGCACAGATACGCAGTATTTT
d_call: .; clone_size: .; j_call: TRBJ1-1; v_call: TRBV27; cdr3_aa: CASSLSGRYTEAFF; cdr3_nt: TGTGCCAGCAGTTTATCGGGCCGGTACACTGAAGCTTTCTTT
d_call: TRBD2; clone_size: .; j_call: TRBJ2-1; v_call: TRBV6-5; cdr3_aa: CASRLSDGRGWEFF; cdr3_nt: TGTGCCAGCAGACTATCAGACGGGAGGGGCTGGGAGTTCTTC
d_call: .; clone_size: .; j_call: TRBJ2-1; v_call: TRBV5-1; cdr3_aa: CASSSPALAEQFF; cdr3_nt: TGCGCCAGCAGCTCCCCCGCGCTGGCTGAGCAGTTCTTC
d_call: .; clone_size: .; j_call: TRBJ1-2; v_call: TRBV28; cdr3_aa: CASSLTGTLGGANYGYTF; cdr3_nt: TGTGCCAGCAGTTTAACAGGAACGCTTGGGGGGGCTAACTATGGCTACACCTTC
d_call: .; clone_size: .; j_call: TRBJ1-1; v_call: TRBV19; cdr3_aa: CASGPGVNTEAFF; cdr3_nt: TGTGCCAGCGGCCCCGGGGTGAACACTGAAGCTTTCTTT
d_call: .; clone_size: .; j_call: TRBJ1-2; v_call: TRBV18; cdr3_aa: CASSLTKERGGYTF; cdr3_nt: TGTGCCAGCTCACTCACCAAGGAACGAGGGGGCTACACCTTC
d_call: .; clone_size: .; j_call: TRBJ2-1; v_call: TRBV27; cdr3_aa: CASSLGLDYNEQFF; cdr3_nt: TGTGCCAGCAGTTTAGGCCTCGACTACAATGAGCAGTTCTTC
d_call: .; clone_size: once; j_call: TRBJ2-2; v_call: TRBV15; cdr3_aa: CATSARGAEVGELFF; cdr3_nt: TGTGCCACCAGCGCCCGGGGGGCCGAAGTCGGGGAGCTGTTTTTT
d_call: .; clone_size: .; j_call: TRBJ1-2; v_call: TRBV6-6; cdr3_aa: CASIRPGEGSNYGYTF; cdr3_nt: TGTGCCAGCATTCGTCCAGGGGAAGGCTCTAACTATGGCTACACCTTC
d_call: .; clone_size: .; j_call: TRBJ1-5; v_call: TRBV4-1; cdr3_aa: CASSQDIRDPYEQPQHF; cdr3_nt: TGCGCCAGCAGCCAAGATATAAGGGACCCATACGAACAGCCCCAGCATTTT
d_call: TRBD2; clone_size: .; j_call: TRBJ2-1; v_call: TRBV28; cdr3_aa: CASSSPGLAGGNEQFF; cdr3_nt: TGTGCCAGCAGTTCCCCGGGACTAGCGGGAGGAAATGAGCAGTTCTTC
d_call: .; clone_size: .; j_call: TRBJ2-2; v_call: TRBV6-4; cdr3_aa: CASSDTNTGELFF; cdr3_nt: TGTGCCAGCAGTGACACTAACACCGGGGAGCTGTTTTTT
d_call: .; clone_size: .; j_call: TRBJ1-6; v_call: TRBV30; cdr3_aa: CAWSVEGYSPLHF; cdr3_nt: TGTGCCTGGAGTGTTGAGGGGTATTCACCCCTCCACTTT
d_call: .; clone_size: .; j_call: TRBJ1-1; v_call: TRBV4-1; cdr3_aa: CASSQERNTEAFF; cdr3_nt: TGCGCCAGCAGCCAGGAGAGGAACACTGAAGCTTTCTTT
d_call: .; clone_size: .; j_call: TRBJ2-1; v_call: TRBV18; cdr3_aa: CASSRDTSSYNEQFF; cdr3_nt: TGTGCCAGCTCGCGGGACACAAGCTCCTACAATGAGCAGTTCTTC
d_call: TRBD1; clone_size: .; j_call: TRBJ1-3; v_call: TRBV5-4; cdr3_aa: CASSSGQGNSGNTIYF; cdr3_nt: TGTGCCAGCAGCTCCGGACAGGGCAACTCTGGAAACACCATATATTTT
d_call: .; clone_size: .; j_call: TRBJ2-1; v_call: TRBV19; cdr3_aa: CASSPGVSSYNEQFF; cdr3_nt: TGTGCCAGTAGTCCCGGGGTTAGCTCCTACAATGAGCAGTTCTTC
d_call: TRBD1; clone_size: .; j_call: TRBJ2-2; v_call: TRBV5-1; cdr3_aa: CASSPRGLGELFF; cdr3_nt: TGCGCCAGCAGCCCCAGGGGGCTCGGGGAGCTGTTTTTT
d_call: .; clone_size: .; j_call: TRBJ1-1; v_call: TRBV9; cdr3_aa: CASSEGQTNTEAFF; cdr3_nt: TGTGCCAGCAGCGAGGGCCAGACCAACACTGAAGCTTTCTTT
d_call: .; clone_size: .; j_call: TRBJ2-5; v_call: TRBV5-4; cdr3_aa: CASGLPSDQETQYF; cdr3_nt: TGTGCCAGCGGCCTCCCATCCGATCAAGAGACCCAGTACTTC
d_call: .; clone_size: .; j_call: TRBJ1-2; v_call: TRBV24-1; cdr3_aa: CATSEGLNYGYTF; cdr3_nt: TGTGCCACCAGTGAAGGTCTTAACTATGGCTACACCTTC
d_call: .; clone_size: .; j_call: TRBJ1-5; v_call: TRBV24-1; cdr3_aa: CATSDLRGPQHF; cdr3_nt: TGTGCCACCAGTGACTTGAGAGGGCCCCAGCATTTT
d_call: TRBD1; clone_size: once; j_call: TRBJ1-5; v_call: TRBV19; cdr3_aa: CASRNGQGAGQPQHF; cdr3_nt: TGTGCCAGTAGAAACGGACAGGGGGCCGGACAGCCCCAGCATTTT
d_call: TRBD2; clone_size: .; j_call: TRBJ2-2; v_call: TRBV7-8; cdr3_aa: CASSLSVAGVGELFF; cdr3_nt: TGTGCCAGCAGCTTAAGTGTAGCGGGGGTTGGGGAGCTGTTTTTT
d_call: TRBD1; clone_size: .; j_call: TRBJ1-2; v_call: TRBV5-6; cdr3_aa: CASDRGDYGYTF; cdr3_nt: TGTGCCAGCGACAGGGGTGACTATGGCTACACCTTC
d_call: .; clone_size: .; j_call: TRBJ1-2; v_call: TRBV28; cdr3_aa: CASSSGTPVRGYTF; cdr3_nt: TGTGCCAGCAGTTCCGGGACCCCGGTCCGAGGCTACACCTTC
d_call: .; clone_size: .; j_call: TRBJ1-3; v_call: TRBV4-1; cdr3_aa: CASSPTRGGGTGNTIYF; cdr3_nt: TGCGCCAGCAGCCCAACTCGTGGGGGGGGAACTGGAAACACCATATATTTT
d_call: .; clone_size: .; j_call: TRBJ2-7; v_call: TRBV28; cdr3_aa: CASSFPWDTRTYEQYF; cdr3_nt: TGTGCCAGCAGTTTCCCTTGGGACACGCGAACCTACGAGCAGTACTTC
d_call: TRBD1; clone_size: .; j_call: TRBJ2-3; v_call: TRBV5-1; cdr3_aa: CASSLTGVGDTQYF; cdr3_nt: TGCGCCAGCAGCCTGACAGGGGTCGGAGATACGCAGTATTTT
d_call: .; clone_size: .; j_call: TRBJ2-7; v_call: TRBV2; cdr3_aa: CASRRGEQYF; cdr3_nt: TGTGCCAGCAGGAGAGGCGAGCAGTACTTC
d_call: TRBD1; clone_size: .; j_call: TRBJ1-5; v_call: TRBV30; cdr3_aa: CAWSPSTGVRPQHF; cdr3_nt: TGTGCCTGGAGTCCATCCACAGGGGTCAGGCCCCAGCATTTT
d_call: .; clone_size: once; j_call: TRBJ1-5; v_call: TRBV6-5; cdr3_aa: CAARGFNQPQHF; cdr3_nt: TGTGCCGCCCGGGGTTTTAATCAGCCCCAGCATTTT
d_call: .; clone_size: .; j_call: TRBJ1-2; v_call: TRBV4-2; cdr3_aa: CASSLGGGGVGYGYTF; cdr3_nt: TGTGCCAGCAGCCTCGGAGGGGGGGGAGTGGGCTATGGCTACACCTTC
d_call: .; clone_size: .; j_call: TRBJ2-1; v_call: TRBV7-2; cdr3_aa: CASSSSPRGTYNEQFF; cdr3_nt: TGTGCCAGCAGCTCTTCCCCCCGGGGGACATACAATGAGCAGTTCTTC